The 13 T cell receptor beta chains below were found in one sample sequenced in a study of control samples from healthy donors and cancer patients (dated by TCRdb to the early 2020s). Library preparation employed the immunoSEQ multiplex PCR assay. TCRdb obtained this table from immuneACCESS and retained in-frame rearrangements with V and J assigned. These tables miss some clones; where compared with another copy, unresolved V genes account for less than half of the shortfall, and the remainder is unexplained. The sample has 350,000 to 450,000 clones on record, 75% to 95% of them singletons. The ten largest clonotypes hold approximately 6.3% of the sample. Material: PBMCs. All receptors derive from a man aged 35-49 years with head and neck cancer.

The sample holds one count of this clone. CDR3 amino acids: CASSLDYNANTGELFF. CDR3 DNA sequence: TGTGCCAGCAGCTTAGACTATAACGCGAACACCGGGGAGCTGTTTTTT. V and J are TRBV7-9 and TRBJ2-2; D call uncertain. V shed 1 base and J shed 0 bases, with 9 bases lying between them. This CDR3 has 16 amino acids. The germline CDR1 and CDR2 sequences are SEHNR and FQNEAQ (reference sequence).

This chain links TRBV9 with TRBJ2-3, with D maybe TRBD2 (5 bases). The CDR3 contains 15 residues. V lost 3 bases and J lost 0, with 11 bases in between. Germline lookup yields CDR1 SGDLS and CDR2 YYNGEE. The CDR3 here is CASSGQDSSTDTQYF. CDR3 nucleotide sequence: TGTGCCAGCAGCGGGCAGGACTCTAGCACAGATACGCAGTATTTT.

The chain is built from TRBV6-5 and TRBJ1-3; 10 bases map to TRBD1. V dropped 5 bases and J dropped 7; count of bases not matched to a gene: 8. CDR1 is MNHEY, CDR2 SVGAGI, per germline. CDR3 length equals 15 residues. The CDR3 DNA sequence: TGTGCCAGCAGTCGCCGGGACAGGGGCGGTAACACCATATATTTT. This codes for CASSRRDRGGNTIYF.

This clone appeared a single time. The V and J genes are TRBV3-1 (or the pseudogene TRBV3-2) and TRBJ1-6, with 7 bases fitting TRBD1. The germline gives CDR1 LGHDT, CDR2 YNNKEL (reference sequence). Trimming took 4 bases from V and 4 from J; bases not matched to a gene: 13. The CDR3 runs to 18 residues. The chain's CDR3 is CASSPYPDRADYNSPLHF. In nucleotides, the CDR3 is TGTGCCAGCAGCCCCTATCCCGACAGGGCTGATTATAATTCACCCCTCCACTTT.

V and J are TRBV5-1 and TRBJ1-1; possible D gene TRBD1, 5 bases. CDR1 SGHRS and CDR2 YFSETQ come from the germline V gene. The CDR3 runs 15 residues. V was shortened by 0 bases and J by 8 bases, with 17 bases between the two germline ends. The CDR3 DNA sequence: TGCGCCAGCAGCTTGGCCCAGGGCGCCCTCTCGGAAGCTTTCTTT. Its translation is CASSLAQGALSEAFF.

The CDR3 bases are TGTGCCAGCAGCGTAGGATCTGTCTGGGACGAGCAGTACTTC. Translated: CASSVGSVWDEQYF. V and J are TRBV9 and TRBJ2-7; D unresolved. The CDR3 sequence is 14 residues long. Trimming shortened V by 0 bases and J by 5 bases, and 12 bases separated the two germline ends. CDR1 is SGDLS, CDR2 YYNGEE, per germline.

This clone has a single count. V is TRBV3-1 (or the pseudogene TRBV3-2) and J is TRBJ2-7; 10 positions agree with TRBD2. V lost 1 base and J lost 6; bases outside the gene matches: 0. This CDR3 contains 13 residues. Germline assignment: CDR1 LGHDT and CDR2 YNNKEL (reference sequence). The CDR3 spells CASSQGTSGEQYF. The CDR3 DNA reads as TGTGCCAGCAGCCAAGGGACTAGCGGCGAGCAGTACTTC.

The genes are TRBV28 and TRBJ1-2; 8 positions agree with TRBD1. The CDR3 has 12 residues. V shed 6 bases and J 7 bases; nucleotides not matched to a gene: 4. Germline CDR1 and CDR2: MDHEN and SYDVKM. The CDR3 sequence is CASSRGLFGYTF. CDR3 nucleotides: TGTGCCAGCAGCAGGGGGCTTTTTGGCTACACCTTC.

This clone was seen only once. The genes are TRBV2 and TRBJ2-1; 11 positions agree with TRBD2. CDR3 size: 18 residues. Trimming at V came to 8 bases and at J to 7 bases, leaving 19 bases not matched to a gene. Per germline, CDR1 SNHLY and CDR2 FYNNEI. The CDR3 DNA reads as TGTGCCAGCTCAAGTAGCGGGGGGGCCCGGTTAACGGTGAATGAGCAGTTCTTC. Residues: CASSSSGGARLTVNEQFF.

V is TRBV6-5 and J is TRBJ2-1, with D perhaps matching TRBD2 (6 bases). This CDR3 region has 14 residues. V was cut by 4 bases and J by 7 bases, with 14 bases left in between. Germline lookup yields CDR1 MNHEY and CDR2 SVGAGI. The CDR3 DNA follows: TGTGCCAGCAGTTCGGGGGAAATGGTGAATGAGCAGTTCTTC. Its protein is CASSSGEMVNEQFF.

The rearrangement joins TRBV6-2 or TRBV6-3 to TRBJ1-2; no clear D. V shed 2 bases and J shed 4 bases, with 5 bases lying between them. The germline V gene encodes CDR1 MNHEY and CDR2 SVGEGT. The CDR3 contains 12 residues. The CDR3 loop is CASSYVSYGYTF. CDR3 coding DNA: TGTGCCAGCAGTTACGTTTCCTATGGCTACACCTTC.

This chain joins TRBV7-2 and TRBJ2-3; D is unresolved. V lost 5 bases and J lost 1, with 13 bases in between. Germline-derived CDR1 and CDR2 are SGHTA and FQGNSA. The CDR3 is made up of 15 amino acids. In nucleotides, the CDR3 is TGTGCCAGCAGCCCCGGGCGAGGACGCACAGATACGCAGTATTTT. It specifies CASSPGRGRTDTQYF.

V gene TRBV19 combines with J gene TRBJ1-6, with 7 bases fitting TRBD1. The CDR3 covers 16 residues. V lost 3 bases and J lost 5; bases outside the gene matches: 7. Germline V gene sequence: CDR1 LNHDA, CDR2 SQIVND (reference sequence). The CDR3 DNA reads TGTGCCAGTAGTATCGGCAGGGGGTTCAATAATTCACCCCTCCACTTT. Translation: CASSIGRGFNNSPLHF.